This T cell receptor (beta chain) was found in a study of OX40 agonist ivuxolimab in advanced cancers. The ends lost 5 bases at V and 1 base at J; junction bases unmatched: 3. CDR1 is SGHNT and CDR2 is YYREEE in the germline V gene (reference sequence). This CDR3 has 14 amino acids. Sequencing was performed with immunoSEQ multiplex PCR; in TCRdb, only in-frame clones are kept and a portion is missing. The sample gives approximately 74,000 clones, over 75% of which show up once; 0.45% to 0.55% is in the top ten. The chain is built from TRBV5-4 and TRBJ2-5; TRBD1 matches at 9 bases. This TCR came from an adult with an advanced solid tumor such as melanoma, head and neck, liver or kidney cancer. Sequences were derived from CD4+ or CD8+ T cells sorted from blood, sampled in a trial of the OX40 agonist ivuxolimab. In nucleotides, the CDR3 is TGTGCCAGCAGTCGGGACAGGGCCCAAGAGACCCAGTACTTC. Translated, it gives CASSRDRAQETQYF.